Below are 3 T cell receptor beta chains sequenced from a single sample in a study of T cell changes during pregnancy in multiple sclerosis. Assay: immunoSEQ multiplex PCR; the TCRdb copy retains only in-frame clones and omits some. The sample shows 65,000 to 95,000 clones, about 93% of them seen only once. Specimen: peripheral blood, collected after pregnancy. All receptors come from a female donor in good health, enrolled as a control in a pregnancy study.

V gene TRBV4-3 combines with J gene TRBJ2-3; D may be TRBD2 (5 bases). Germline values: CDR1 LGHNA, CDR2 YSLEER. The CDR3 length is 15 residues. Trimming removed 6 bases from V and 6 bases from J, with 19 bases in between. CDR3 DNA sequence: TGCGCCAGCAGGCAATATCCGGGGAAGAGCGATACGCAGTATTTT. This gives the protein CASRQYPGKSDTQYF.

This clone was observed a single time. This chain joins TRBV5-1 and TRBJ1-3, with a possible D match to TRBD1 (5 bases). The CDR3 extends over 16 amino acids. Trimming left V 2 bases short and J 0 bases short, with 12 bases between. Germline CDR1 is SGHRS and CDR2 is YFSETQ. CDR3 nucleotide sequence: TGCGCCAGCAGCTTATGGACACTACGCTCTGGAAACACCATATATTTT. It translates to CASSLWTLRSGNTIYF. The variable domain in full, with the rest retrieved from reference TRBV5-1 and TRBJ1-3, is KAGVTQTPRYLIKTRGQQVTLSCSPISGHRSVSWYQQTPGQGLQFLFEYFSETQRNKGNFPGRFSGRQFSNSRSEMNVSTLELGDSALYLCASSLWTLRSGNTIYFGEGSWLTVV.

The CDR3 DNA sequence: TGTGCCAGCAGTGACACTAGCGGGGGGGCCCTACCGCAGTATTTT. Protein sequence: CASSDTSGGALPQYF. This chain joins TRBV2 and TRBJ2-3; 13 bases fit TRBD2. The CDR3 covers 15 residues. V shed 3 bases and J 10 bases; nucleotides not matched to a gene: 7. CDR1 and CDR2 (germline): SNHLY, FYNNEI.